This T cell receptor (beta chain) stems from a study of blood T cells in healthy people across ages. Per sample, at least 6 micrograms of total RNA were extracted. Combining a sample-barcoded 5' primer with a J-beta primer mix, a second PCR ran for about 6 to 11 cycles. A single record per CDR3 protein comes from TCRdb applying MiXCR to the 5' RACE reads. This sample has approximately 730,000 distinct CDR3 sequences, with approximately 39% found just once. This CDR3 has 16 residues. Germline V lookup: CDR1 SGHRS, CDR2 YFSETQ. Unmatched junction bases numbered 10, after V lost 6 bases and J lost 6 bases.

The TCR originated in an older woman in good health. The sequencing sample was made of blood. The chain links TRBV5-1 to TRBJ2-1, with 12 nucleotides matching TRBD2. The chain's CDR3 is CASNFRTSGVTNEQFF. The DNA for the CDR3 is TGCGCCAGCAACTTCCGGACTAGCGGGGTGACCAATGAGCAGTTCTTC.